Sequencing of this T cell receptor beta chain was carried out in a study of shared clonotypes between healthy human individuals. A remark on this clone: Its cognate antigen is unknown.

Sequencing was performed with immunoSEQ multiplex PCR; in TCRdb, only in-frame clones are kept and a portion is missing. The table lists more than 2 million clones, about 95% of them singletons. General study points: A few donors had 5% to 6.5% of their naive CD4 clonotypes in common.

The naive CD8 population came from CD45RO-negative cells selected for CCR7, without terminally differentiated effector memory CD45RA+ cells. The receptor's source is a man in his late teens or twenties in good health. The specimen was naive CD8+ T cells sorted from blood.

As DNA, the CDR3 is TGTGCCAGCAGTTACTCGCAGGGGTTAAAAGCTTTCTTT. This gives the protein CASSYSQGLKAFF. The chain links TRBV6-5 to TRBJ1-1; D may be TRBD1 (6 bases). There are 13 residues in the CDR3. The V end was cut by 0 bases, the J end by 9 bases, with 11 bases between. Germline V gene data show CDR1 as MNHEY and CDR2 as SVGAGI.